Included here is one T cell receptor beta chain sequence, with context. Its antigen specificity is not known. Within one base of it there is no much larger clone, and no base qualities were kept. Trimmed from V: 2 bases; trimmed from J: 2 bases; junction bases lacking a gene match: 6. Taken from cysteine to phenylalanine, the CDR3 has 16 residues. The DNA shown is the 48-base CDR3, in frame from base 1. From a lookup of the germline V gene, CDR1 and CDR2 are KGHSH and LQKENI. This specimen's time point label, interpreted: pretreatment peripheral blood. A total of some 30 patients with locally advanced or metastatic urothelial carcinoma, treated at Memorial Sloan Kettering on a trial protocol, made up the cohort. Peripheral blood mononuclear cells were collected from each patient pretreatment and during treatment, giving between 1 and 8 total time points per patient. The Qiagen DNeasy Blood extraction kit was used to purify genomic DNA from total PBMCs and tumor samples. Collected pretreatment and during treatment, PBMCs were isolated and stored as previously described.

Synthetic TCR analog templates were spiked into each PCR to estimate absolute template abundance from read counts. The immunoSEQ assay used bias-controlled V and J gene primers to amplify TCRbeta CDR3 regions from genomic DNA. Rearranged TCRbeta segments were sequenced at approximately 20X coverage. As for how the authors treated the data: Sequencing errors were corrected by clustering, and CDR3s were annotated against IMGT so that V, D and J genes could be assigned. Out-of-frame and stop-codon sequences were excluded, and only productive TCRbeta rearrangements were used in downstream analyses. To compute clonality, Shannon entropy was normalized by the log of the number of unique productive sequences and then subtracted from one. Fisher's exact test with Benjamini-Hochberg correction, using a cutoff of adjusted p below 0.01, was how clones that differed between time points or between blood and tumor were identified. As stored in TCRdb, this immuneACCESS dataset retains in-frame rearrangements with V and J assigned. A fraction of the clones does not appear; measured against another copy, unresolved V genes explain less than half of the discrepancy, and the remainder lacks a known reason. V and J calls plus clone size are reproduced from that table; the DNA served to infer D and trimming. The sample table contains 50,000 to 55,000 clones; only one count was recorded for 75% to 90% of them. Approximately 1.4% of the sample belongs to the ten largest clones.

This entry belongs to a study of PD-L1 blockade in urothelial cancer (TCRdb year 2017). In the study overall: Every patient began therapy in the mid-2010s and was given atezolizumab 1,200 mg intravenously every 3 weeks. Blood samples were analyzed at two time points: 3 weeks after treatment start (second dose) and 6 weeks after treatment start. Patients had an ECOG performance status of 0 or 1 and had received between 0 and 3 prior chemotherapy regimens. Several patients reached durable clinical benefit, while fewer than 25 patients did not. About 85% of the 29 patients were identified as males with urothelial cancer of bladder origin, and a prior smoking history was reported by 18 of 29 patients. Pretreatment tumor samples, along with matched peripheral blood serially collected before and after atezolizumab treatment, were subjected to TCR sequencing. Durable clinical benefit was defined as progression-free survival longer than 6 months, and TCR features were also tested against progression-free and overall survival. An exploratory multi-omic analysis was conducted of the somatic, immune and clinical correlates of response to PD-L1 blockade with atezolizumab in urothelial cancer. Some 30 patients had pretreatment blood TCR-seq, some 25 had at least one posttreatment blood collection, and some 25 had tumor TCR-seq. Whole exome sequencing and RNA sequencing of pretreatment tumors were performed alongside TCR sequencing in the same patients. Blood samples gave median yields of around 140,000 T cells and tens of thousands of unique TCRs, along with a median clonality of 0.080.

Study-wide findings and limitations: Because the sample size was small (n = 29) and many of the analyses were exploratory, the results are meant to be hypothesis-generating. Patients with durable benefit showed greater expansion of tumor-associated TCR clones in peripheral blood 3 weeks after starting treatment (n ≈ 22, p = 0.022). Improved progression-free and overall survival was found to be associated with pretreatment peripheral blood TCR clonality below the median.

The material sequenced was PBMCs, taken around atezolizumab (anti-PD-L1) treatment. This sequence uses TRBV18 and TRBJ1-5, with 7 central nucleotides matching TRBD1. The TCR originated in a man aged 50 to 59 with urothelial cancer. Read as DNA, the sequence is TGTGCCAGCTCACCAACAGGGGTGTCAGGCAATCAGCCCCAGCATTTT. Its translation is CASSPTGVSGNQPQHF.